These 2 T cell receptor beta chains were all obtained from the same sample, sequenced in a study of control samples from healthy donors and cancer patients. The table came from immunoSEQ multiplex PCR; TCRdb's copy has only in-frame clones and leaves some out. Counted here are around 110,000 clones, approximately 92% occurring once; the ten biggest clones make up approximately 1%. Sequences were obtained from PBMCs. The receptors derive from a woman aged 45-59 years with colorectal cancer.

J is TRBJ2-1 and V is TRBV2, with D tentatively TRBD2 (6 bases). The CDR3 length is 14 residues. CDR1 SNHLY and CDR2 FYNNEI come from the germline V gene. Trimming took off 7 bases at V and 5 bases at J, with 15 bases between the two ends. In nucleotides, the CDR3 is TGTGCCAGCAACACCCGGGAGCTCAACAATGAGCAGTTCTTC. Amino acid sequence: CASNTRELNNEQFF.

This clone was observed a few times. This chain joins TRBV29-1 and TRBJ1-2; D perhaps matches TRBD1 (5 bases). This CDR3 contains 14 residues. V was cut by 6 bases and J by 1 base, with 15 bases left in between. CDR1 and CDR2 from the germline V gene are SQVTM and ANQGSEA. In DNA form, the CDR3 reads TGCAGCGTAGATCGGGACGGAGATAACTATGGCTACACCTTC. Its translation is CSVDRDGDNYGYTF.